This T cell receptor beta chain was identified in a study of identical twins. TCRdb re-derived calls from the 5' RACE reads in MiXCR, one entry per CDR3 protein. The sample records about 660,000 distinct CDR3 sequences, over 8.5% being singletons. This clonotype was observed a handful of times. Relative to the germline gene, one junction end is altered; a read error may explain this. The same data also contributed to another study, on yellow fever vaccine responses in identical twins.

Sequenced sample: PBMCs. This TCR was sampled from a woman between 18 and 29 years old in good health.

In DNA form, the CDR3 reads TGTGCCAGCTCCCCACCCGGGGTCACTGAAGCTTTCTTT. This codes for CASSPPGVTEAFF. The chain combines TRBV18 with TRBJ1-1; no definite D call. The germline gives CDR1 KGHSH, CDR2 LQKENI. CDR3 length: 13 residues.